This TCR beta chain was found in a study of control samples from healthy donors and cancer patients. Assay used: immunoSEQ multiplex PCR; TCRdb lists only in-frame clones, some missing. The table includes more than 60,000 clones, about nine tenths detected once. Germline-derived CDR1 and CDR2 are WNHNN and SYGVQD (reference sequence). The CDR3 extends over 15 amino acids. Trimming cost V 8 bases and J 0 bases; bases outside gene matches: 8. The receptor was derived from a woman in her 50s with colorectal cancer. J is TRBJ2-5 and V is TRBV10-1; 8 bases are a match to TRBD1. What was sequenced was PBMCs. CDR3 in DNA: TGCGCCAGCGTACCGGGACAGGTAAACCAAGAGACCCAGTACTTC. This gives the protein CASVPGQVNQETQYF.